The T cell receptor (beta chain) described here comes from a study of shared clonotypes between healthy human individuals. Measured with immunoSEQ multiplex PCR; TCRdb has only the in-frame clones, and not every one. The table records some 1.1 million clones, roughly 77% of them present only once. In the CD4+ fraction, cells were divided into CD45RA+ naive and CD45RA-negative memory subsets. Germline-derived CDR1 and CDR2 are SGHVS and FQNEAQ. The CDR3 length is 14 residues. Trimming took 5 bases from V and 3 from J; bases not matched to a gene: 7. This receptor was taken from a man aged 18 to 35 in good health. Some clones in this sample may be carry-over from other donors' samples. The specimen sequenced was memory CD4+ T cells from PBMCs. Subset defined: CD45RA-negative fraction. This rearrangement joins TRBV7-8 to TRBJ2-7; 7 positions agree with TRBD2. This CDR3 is CASSIRDYDYEQYF. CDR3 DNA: TGTGCCAGCAGCATCCGGGACTACGACTACGAGCAGTACTTC.